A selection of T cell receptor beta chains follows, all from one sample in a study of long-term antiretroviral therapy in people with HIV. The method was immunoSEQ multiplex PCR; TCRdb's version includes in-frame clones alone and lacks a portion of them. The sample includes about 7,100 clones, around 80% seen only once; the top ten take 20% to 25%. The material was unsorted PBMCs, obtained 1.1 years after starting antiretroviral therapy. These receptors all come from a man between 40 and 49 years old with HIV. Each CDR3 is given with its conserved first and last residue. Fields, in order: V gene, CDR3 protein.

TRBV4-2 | CASSQDPSETDTQYF
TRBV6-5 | CASSYGVGAYQFF
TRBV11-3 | CASSLVDPTEAFF
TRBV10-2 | CASSPGTGREPNYGYTF
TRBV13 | CASSLRTGGYEQYF
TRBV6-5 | CASLVAAGNTEAFF
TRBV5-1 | CASSLEGNNQPQHF
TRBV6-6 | CASSYSREQYF
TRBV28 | CASSLEGPAEAFF
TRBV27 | CASSRQGANYGYTF
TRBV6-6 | CASSYSDPNQPQHF
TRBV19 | CASSAWIAGYTF
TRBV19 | CASSTLFGTGLNEKLFF
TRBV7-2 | CASGGTTDTQYF
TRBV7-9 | CASSLSEAFF
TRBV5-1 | CASSFGGATDTQYF
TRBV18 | CASSPPGADTSPLHF
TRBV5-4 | CASTAGGLGAEQYF
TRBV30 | CAWNGGLGHSNQPQHF
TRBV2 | CASSEDLPEQFF
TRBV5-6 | CASSLETGNFLHEQYF
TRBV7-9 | CAIPGRRTGELFF